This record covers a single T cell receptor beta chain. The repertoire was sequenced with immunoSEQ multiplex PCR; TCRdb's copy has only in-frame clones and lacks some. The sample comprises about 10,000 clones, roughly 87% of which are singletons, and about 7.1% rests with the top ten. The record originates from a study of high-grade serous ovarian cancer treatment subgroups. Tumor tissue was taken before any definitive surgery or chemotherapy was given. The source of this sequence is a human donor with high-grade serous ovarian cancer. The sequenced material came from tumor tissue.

The CDR3 coding sequence is TGTGCCAGCAGCCGTCGACCCTACGAGCAGTACTTC. Translation: CASSRRPYEQYF. The chain employs TRBV7-9 and TRBJ2-7; no reliable D call. Trimming removed 5 bases from V and 2 bases from J, with 7 bases in between. Per the germline V gene, CDR1 is SEHNR and CDR2 is FQNEAQ (reference sequence). This CDR3 has 12 amino acids.